These 20 T cell receptor beta chains originate from one sample sequenced in a study of blood T cell repertoires in COVID-19. The method was immunoSEQ multiplex PCR; TCRdb's version includes in-frame clones alone and lacks a portion of them. Here the sample spans over 150,000 clones, about 90% being singletons. The sequenced material came from peripheral blood. The receptor set was obtained from a man over 45 with acute or convalescent COVID-19.

The chain employs TRBV5-6 and TRBJ2-3; 10 nucleotides match TRBD1. Germline V gives CDR1 SGHDT, CDR2 YYEEEE. This CDR3 comprises 15 residues. With 3 bases clipped from V and 3 bases from J, the junction kept 4 bases outside the gene matches. Written as DNA, the CDR3 is TGTGCCAGCAGCTACGGGACAGGGGTGACAGATACGCAGTATTTT. Its protein product is CASSYGTGVTDTQYF. Combining the CDR3 with reference TRBV5-6 and TRBJ2-3 gives the whole variable domain DAGVTQSPTHLIKTRGQQVTLRCSPKSGHDTVSWYQQALGQGPQFIFQYYEEEERQRGNFPDRFSGHQFPNYSSELNVNALLLGDSALYLCASSYGTGVTDTQYFGPGTRLTVL.

V gene TRBV7-3 combines with J gene TRBJ1-2, with D unresolved. V was clipped by 2 bases and J by 4 bases, with 5 bases between them. Per the germline V gene, CDR1 is SGHTA and CDR2 is FQGTGA. CDR3 length: 12 amino acids. CDR3 nucleotide sequence: TGTGCCAGCAGCTTAGGCACCTATGGCTACACCTTC. It is translated as CASSLGTYGYTF.

This clone came up once. The chain links TRBV19 to TRBJ1-5, with 8 bases lining up with TRBD1. The V and J ends lost 7 bases and 6 bases, in that order; junction bases with no gene match: 8. The CDR3 sequence is 14 residues long. The germline gives CDR1 LNHDA, CDR2 SQIVND (reference sequence). The CDR3 region is CASKGQGGGQPQHF. CDR3 DNA sequence: TGTGCCAGTAAAGGACAGGGAGGAGGTCAGCCCCAGCATTTT.

The chain uses TRBV6-5 and TRBJ1-4; D ambiguous. The V end lost 5 bases, the J end lost 7 bases, and 14 bases lay between the germline ends. Germline V gene lookup returns CDR1 MNHEY and CDR2 SVGAGI. The CDR3 consists of 14 residues. This chain's CDR3 is CASSPQRESEKLFF. The CDR3 DNA reads TGTGCCAGCAGTCCACAGAGAGAAAGTGAAAAACTGTTTTTT.

The rearrangement links TRBV11-2 to TRBJ1-1; 9 nucleotides align to TRBD1. Germline V gene sequence: CDR1 SGHAT, CDR2 FQNNGV. The CDR3 covers 16 residues. The ends lost 5 bases at V and 0 bases at J; junction bases unmatched: 7. This CDR3 reads CASSGGTGRLNTEAFF. CDR3 coding DNA: TGTGCCAGCAGCGGCGGGACAGGGCGTTTGAACACTGAAGCTTTCTTT.

The chain joins TRBV19 to TRBJ1-4, with D possibly TRBD1 on 6 matching bases. Per germline, CDR1 LNHDA and CDR2 SQIVND (reference sequence). The CDR3 is made up of 17 amino acids. V shed 5 bases and J shed 8 bases, with 24 bases lying between them. The CDR3: CASSRQGQGNLVEKLFF. CDR3 coding DNA: TGTGCCAGTAGTCGGCAGGGGCAGGGGAACTTGGTGGAAAAACTGTTTTTT.

The V gene is TRBV9, the J gene TRBJ1-1; a weak D match, TRBD1 (5 bases). V lost 1 base, J lost 1 base, and 8 bases lay in between. The V gene's germline CDR1 is SGDLS and CDR2 YYNGEE. The CDR3 is 14 residues long. CDR3 coding DNA: TGTGCCAGCAGCGTAAGGGGTTCGAACACTGAAGCTTTCTTT. Amino acid sequence: CASSVRGSNTEAFF.

The V gene is TRBV2, the J gene TRBJ2-5, with 10 bases aligning to TRBD2. The V gene's germline CDR1 is SNHLY and CDR2 FYNNEI. Trimming cost V 6 bases and J 5 bases; bases outside gene matches: 3. The length of the CDR3 is 13 residues. The CDR3 DNA reads as TGTGCCAGCAGAGGGACTAGCGCGGAGACCCAGTACTTC. Translated, it gives CASRGTSAETQYF. The entire variable domain, with the rest obtained from reference TRBV2 and TRBJ2-5, is as follows: EPEVTQTPSHQVTQMGQEVILRCVPISNHLYFYWYRQILGQKVEFLVSFYNNEISEKSEIFDDQFSVERPDGSNFTLKIRSTKLEDSAMYFCASRGTSAETQYFGPGTRLLVL.

This chain connects TRBV5-1 to TRBJ2-1; maybe TRBD1 (6 bases). The CDR3 runs 15 residues. Trimming left V 3 bases short and J 0 bases short, with 10 bases between. Germline assignment: CDR1 SGHRS and CDR2 YFSETQ. This chain's CDR3 is CASSWTESSYNEQFF. The CDR3 DNA reads TGCGCCAGCAGCTGGACAGAGAGCTCCTACAATGAGCAGTTCTTC.

The V call is TRBV5-1, the J call TRBJ2-7; 8 bases fit TRBD1. The CDR3 extends over 15 amino acids. Trimming cost V 2 bases and J 4 bases; bases outside gene matches: 8. Germline V gene data show CDR1 as SGHRS and CDR2 as YFSETQ. CDR3 in amino acids: CASSLGQGQPYEQYF. CDR3 in DNA: TGCGCCAGCAGCTTAGGACAGGGCCAGCCATACGAGCAGTACTTC.

The J gene is TRBJ2-1, the V gene TRBV3-1 (or the pseudogene TRBV3-2), with 9 positions matching TRBD2. The germline CDR1 and CDR2 sequences are LGHDT and YNNKEL (reference sequence). The CDR3 extends over 14 amino acids. The trim removed 6 bases at V and 9 bases at J, leaving 9 bases unmatched. CDR3 nucleotide sequence: TGTGCCAGCAGGTCGGCGGGGGGGCCGCTTGAGCAGTTCTTC. Protein product: CASRSAGGPLEQFF.

V gene TRBV7-6 combines with J gene TRBJ1-2; 11 positions agree with TRBD1. Germline V lookup: CDR1 SGHVS, CDR2 FNYEAQ. Losses at the gene ends were 5 bases for V and 7 bases for J; bases not matched to a gene: 3. CDR3 length equals 13 residues. The CDR3 sequence: CASSIGTGGGYTF. CDR3 nucleotide sequence: TGTGCCAGCAGCATCGGGACAGGGGGTGGCTACACCTTC. The full variable domain, its missing parts supplied by reference TRBV7-6 and TRBJ1-2, is GAGVSQSPRYKVTKRGQDVALRCDPISGHVSLYWYRQALGQGPEFLTYFNYEAQQDKSGLPNDRFSAERPEGSISTLTIQRTEQRDSAMYRCASSIGTGGGYTFGSGTRLTVV.

J is TRBJ1-1 and V is TRBV5-6, with TRBD1 identical over 9 bases. Germline CDR1 and CDR2: SGHDT and YYEEEE. The ends lost 5 bases at V and 0 bases at J; junction bases unmatched: 5. The CDR3 loop spans 15 amino acids. CDR3 region: CASRIRDRVNTEAFF. The DNA of the CDR3 is TGTGCCAGCAGGATTAGGGACAGGGTGAACACTGAAGCTTTCTTT.

The chain couples TRBV9 to TRBJ2-7; 9 nucleotides align to TRBD2. The V segment lost 0 bases and the J segment 3 bases; nucleotides outside the gene matches: 7. From germline, CDR1 is SGDLS and CDR2 YYNGEE. The CDR3 covers 16 residues. CDR3 sequence (DNA): TGTGCCAGCAGCGTAGAGGGCGGGAGGGCCGTCTACGAGCAGTACTTC. Encoded protein: CASSVEGGRAVYEQYF.

The chain joins TRBV30 to TRBJ1-1; tentatively, D is TRBD1 (5 bases). V was pared by 3 bases and J by 4 bases, with 18 bases between. Germline values: CDR1 GTSNPN, CDR2 SVGIG (reference sequence). The CDR3 contains 15 residues. CDR3 DNA: TGTGCCTGGAGCCTCCCGGGCAGGGCAGTCACTGAAGCTTTCTTT. It translates to CAWSLPGRAVTEAFF.

A few counts support this clone. The V and J genes are TRBV7-9 and TRBJ2-7; TRBD2 matches 8 bases. CDR1 is SEHNR and CDR2 is FQNEAQ in the germline V gene (reference sequence). J gave up 4 bases and V 7 bases, and 9 bases lay outside the gene matches. This CDR3 spans 14 amino acids. CDR3 nucleotides: TGTGCCAGCACCCCGGGACTAGGTTTATACGAGCAGTACTTC. Translation gives CASTPGLGLYEQYF.

DNA of the CDR3: TGTGCCAGCAGCTTAGTAGGGGGGGCTCACTACGAGCAGTACTTC. This encodes CASSLVGGAHYEQYF. This rearrangement joins TRBV7-9 to TRBJ2-7; tentative D call: TRBD2 (7 bases). The CDR3 extends over 15 amino acids. Trimming cost V 1 base and J 3 bases, with 13 bases left between them. Germline values: CDR1 SEHNR, CDR2 FQNEAQ (reference sequence).

J is TRBJ1-2 and V is TRBV5-1; D remains unclear. Germline V gene sequence: CDR1 SGHRS, CDR2 YFSETQ. Trimming cost V 2 bases and J 8 bases, with 19 bases left between them. The CDR3 has 15 residues. The CDR3 reads CASSLTSGSPGGYTF. Here the CDR3 DNA reads TGCGCCAGCAGCTTAACCTCAGGATCTCCGGGGGGCTACACCTTC.

The chain combines TRBV30 with TRBJ1-2; D uncertain. In germline, CDR1 is GTSNPN, CDR2 SVGIG (reference sequence). The CDR3 runs to 14 residues. V dropped 0 bases and J dropped 8 bases, with 16 bases sitting between them. The CDR3 sequence: CAWSVHPAPGGYTF. CDR3 sequence (DNA): TGTGCCTGGAGTGTACACCCCGCCCCGGGGGGCTACACCTTC.

The rearrangement links TRBV28 to TRBJ1-2, with TRBD1 matching over 7 bases. The ends lost 8 bases at V and 3 bases at J; junction bases unmatched: 9. CDR1 and CDR2 (germline): MDHEN, SYDVKM. This CDR3 spans 14 amino acids. The CDR3 sequence: CASSPEGQHYGYTF. In DNA, the CDR3 is TGTGCCAGCTCACCTGAGGGACAGCACTATGGCTACACCTTC.